Listed below are T cell receptor beta chains from one sample, sequenced in a study of graft-versus-host responses after intestinal transplantation. Libraries were prepared by immunoSEQ multiplex PCR; TCRdb keeps only in-frame clonotypes and omits some of them. The top ten clones hold almost 1.5% of a sample with 98,000 or so clones, more than 70% of them seen once. The sequencing used PBMCs, collected 255 days after intestinal transplant. These receptors were obtained from a human patient who received an intestinal transplant, so some T cells may come from the graft donor. Both conserved end residues are part of each CDR3. D genes are given only for firm matches. Part of the rows lack a size; the others show once, few, many or a class for expanded clones.

NA TRBJ2-5 TRBV5-6 NA TGTGCCAGCAGCCTTCTTGAGGGGGAGACCCAGTACTTC CASSLLEGETQYF
once TRBJ2-7 TRBV6-5 NA TGTGCCAGCAGCCACGGGAACGAGCAGTACTTC CASSHGNEQYF
NA TRBJ2-1 TRBV10-2 NA TGCGCCAGCATGGGGGGCGCCTCTCGGGAGCAGTTCTTC CASMGGASREQFF
NA TRBJ1-6 TRBV27 NA TGTGCCAGCAGTTCCTATATAAATTCACCCCTCCACTTT CASSSYINSPLHF
NA TRBJ1-5 TRBV19 TRBD1 TGTGCCAGTAGTTCCGGACAGGGCAATCAGCCCCAGCATTTT CASSSGQGNQPQHF
NA TRBJ2-2 TRBV29-1 TRBD1 TGCAGCGTTGCTGAGGGGACAGGGTTCGCCGGGGAGCTGTTTTTT CSVAEGTGFAGELFF
NA TRBJ1-1 TRBV12-1 NA TGTGCCAGCAGCCCTCGAGAGGGCACTGAAGCTTTCTTT CASSPREGTEAFF
few TRBJ1-2 TRBV14 NA TGTGCCAGCAGCCAAGTAACAGCTAACTATGGCTACACCTTC CASSQVTANYGYTF
NA TRBJ2-3 TRBV6-6 NA TGTGCCAGCAGTTACTCGAGACAGGGAGGAACAGATACGCAGTATTTT CASSYSRQGGTDTQYF
NA TRBJ2-7 TRBV7-6 NA TGTGCCAGCAGCCTGGGGAACGAGCAGTACTTC CASSLGNEQYF
NA TRBJ2-5 TRBV7-2 NA TGTGCCAGCAGCCGTGGGTTAGGGGAGACCCAGTACTTC CASSRGLGETQYF
NA TRBJ2-6 TRBV21-1 NA TGTGCCAGCAGCAAAGCTAGGGCATCTCACGGGTCTGGGGCCAACGTCCTGACTTTC CASSKARASHGSGANVLTF
NA TRBJ1-6 TRBV5-4 TRBD1 TGTGCCAGCAGCTGGGGAGGACAGGGGGCGGCTAATTCACCCCTCCACTTT CASSWGGQGAANSPLHF
NA TRBJ2-3 TRBV2 NA TGTGCCAGCAGTGATCCGAGGCCCACAGATACGCAGTATTTT CASSDPRPTDTQYF
NA TRBJ2-3 TRBV2 NA TGTGCCAGCAGTCGACAGCTCACAGATACGCAGTATTTT CASSRQLTDTQYF
NA TRBJ1-2 TRBV28 NA TGTGCCAGCAGTGCCCGGCCCCCTAACTATGGCTACACCTTC CASSARPPNYGYTF
NA TRBJ2-2 TRBV9 NA TGTGCCAGCAGCGTAGTCGGGGGCGGGGAGCTGTTTTTT CASSVVGGGELFF
NA TRBJ2-5 TRBV6-1 NA TGTGCCAGCGGACCTTGGGCCCAAGAGACCCAGTACTTC CASGPWAQETQYF
NA TRBJ1-6 TRBV5-1 NA TGCGCCAGCTCCTTAGGACAGACTAATTCACCCCTCCACTTT CASSLGQTNSPLHF
NA TRBJ2-3 TRBV28 TRBD1 TGTGCCAGCAGTTCCGGACAGGGGGCTATCGCAGATACGCAGTATTTT CASSSGQGAIADTQYF
NA TRBJ2-1 TRBV7-9 NA TGTGCCAGCAGCTTAGAACGAGCGAGGCTAACGTACTACAATGAGCAGTTCTTC CASSLERARLTYYNEQFF
NA TRBJ2-1 TRBV4-2 TRBD2 TGTGCCAGCAGCCCCGCTAGCGGGGGGTTTGATGAGCAGTTCTTC CASSPASGGFDEQFF
NA TRBJ2-5 TRBV2 NA TGTGCCAGCAGTGAAGGAGTCAGGGCAGAGACCCAGTACTTC CASSEGVRAETQYF
NA TRBJ1-1 TRBV5-8 NA TGTGCCAGCAGCTTGCAGAGGGGCACTGAAGCTTTCTTT CASSLQRGTEAFF
NA TRBJ1-2 TRBV19 NA TGTGCCAGTAGTCCCGCCGGGGGTTGGATCTATGGCTACACCTTC CASSPAGGWIYGYTF
NA TRBJ2-2 TRBV10-3 NA TGTGCCACACTCGACGCCGGGGAGCTGTTTTTT CATLDAGELFF
once TRBJ1-1 TRBV5-8 NA TGTGCCAGCAGCTTGTATCCGGGGGCTGAAGCTTTCTTT CASSLYPGAEAFF
NA TRBJ1-5 TRBV27 NA TGTGCCAGCAGTCCGGAAGGGGCTCGCAATCAGCCCCAGCATTTT CASSPEGARNQPQHF
NA TRBJ1-5 TRBV6-1 NA TGTGCCAGCAGTGCGCTTTCGGGGGGCGGGGGGCAGCCCCAGCATTTT CASSALSGGGGQPQHF
NA TRBJ1-3 TRBV19 NA TGTGCCAGTAGTATGTTCGGCAGGGCCTCTGGAAACACCATATATTTT CASSMFGRASGNTIYF
NA TRBJ1-4 TRBV5-4 NA TGTGCCAGCAGCCCGCGGACAGATGAAAAACTGTTTTTT CASSPRTDEKLFF
once TRBJ2-1 TRBV6-1 NA TGTGCCAGCACTACCCGGACGTACAATGAGCAGTTCTTC CASTTRTYNEQFF
NA TRBJ1-5 TRBV5-6 NA TGTGCCAGCAGCTTGGGGATAATCGAGCCCCAGCATTTT CASSLGIIEPQHF